The sequence of this T cell receptor (beta chain) was determined in a study of T cells in Graves' hyperthyroidism and ophthalmopathy. The germline V gene has CDR1 DFQATT and CDR2 SNEGSKA (reference sequence). The CDR3 totals 17 residues. Trimming took 0 bases from V and 0 from J, leaving 16 bases between them. Using RNA transcripts as the source, TCR beta CDR3 regions were amplified. First-round RT-PCR targeting the TCR CDR3 was performed with the HTBI primer set. TCRdb used MiXCR to reprocess the multiplex PCR reads, holding one entry per CDR3 protein. The sample contains 300,000 to 400,000 distinct CDR3 sequences, roughly a fifth of which appear only once. Each diagnosis was grounded in clinical symptoms, serum thyroxine and TRAb, thyroid ultrasound, and orbital computed tomography. At least ten counts were recorded for this clonotype.

Sequenced material: blood. The sequence was collected from a woman between 45 and 60 years old with Graves' hyperthyroidism. The chain combines TRBV20-1 with TRBJ2-3, with D perhaps matching TRBD1 (5 bases). DNA of the CDR3: TGCAGTGCTAGAGATCCCTGGGGCGCTGATAGCACAGATACGCAGTATTTT. Translation gives CSARDPWGADSTDTQYF.